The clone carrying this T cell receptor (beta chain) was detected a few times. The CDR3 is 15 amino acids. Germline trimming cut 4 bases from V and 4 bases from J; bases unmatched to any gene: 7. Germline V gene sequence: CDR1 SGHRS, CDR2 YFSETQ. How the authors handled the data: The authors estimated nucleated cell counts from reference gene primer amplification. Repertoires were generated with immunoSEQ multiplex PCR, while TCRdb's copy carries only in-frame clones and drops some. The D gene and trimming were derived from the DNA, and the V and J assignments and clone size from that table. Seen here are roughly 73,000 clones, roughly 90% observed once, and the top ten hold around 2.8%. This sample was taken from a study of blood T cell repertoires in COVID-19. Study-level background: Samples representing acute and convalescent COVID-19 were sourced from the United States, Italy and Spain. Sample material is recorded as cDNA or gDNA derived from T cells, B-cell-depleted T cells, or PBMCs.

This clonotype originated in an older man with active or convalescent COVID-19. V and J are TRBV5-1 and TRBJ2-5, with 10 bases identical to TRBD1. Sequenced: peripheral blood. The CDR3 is CASSEDRGVAETQYF. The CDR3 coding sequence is TGCGCCAGCAGCGAGGACAGGGGGGTGGCAGAGACCCAGTACTTC. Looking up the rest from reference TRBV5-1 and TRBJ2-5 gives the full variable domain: KAGVTQTPRYLIKTRGQQVTLSCSPISGHRSVSWYQQTPGQGLQFLFEYFSETQRNKGNFPGRFSGRQFSNSRSEMNVSTLELGDSALYLCASSEDRGVAETQYFGPGTRLLVL.